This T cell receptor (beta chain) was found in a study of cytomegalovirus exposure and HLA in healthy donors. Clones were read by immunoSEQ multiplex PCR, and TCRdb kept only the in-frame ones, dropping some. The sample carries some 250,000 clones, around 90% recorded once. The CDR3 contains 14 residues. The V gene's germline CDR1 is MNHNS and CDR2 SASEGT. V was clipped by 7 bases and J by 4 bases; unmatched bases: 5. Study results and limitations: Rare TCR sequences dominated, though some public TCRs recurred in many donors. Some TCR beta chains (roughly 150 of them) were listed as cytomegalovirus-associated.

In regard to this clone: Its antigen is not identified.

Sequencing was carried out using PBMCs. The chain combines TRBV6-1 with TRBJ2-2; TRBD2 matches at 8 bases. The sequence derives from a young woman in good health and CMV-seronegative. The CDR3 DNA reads TGTGCCAGCACTGGGACTAGGCCCACCGGGGAGCTGTTTTTT. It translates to CASTGTRPTGELFF.